Below are 12 T cell receptor beta chains sequenced from a single sample in a study of naive and memory T cell subsets. Ligated cDNA underwent four rounds of PCR with nested alpha and beta constant region primers and SP2. Each CDR3 protein is one row after TCRdb ran MiXCR on the UMI-ligation and nested PCR reads. This sample has around 20,000 distinct CDR3 sequences, with about 6% found just once. The treatment denotes: skin biopsy from PPD injection site in Mantoux-positive individual. TCR cDNA received a 3' ligated oligonucleotide that carried a UMI. The material was skin, obtained from a tuberculin skin test site. The receptors here all came from an adult in good health.

This clonotype was seen a few times. The chain is built from TRBV7-9 and TRBJ1-2, with 9 bases that match TRBD1. J was trimmed by 4 bases and V by 6 bases; bases with no gene match: 6. Per germline, CDR1 SEHNR and CDR2 FQNEAQ (reference sequence). The CDR3 runs to 14 residues. The CDR3 loop is CASSTGTGSYGYTF. DNA for the CDR3: TGTGCCAGCAGTACCGGGACAGGGTCCTATGGCTACACCTTC. The whole variable domain, remainder taken from reference TRBV7-9 and TRBJ1-2, is DTGVSQNPRHKITKRGQNVTFRCDPISEHNRLYWYRQTLGQGPEFLTYFQNEAQLEKSRLLSDRFSAERPKGSFSTLEIQRTEQGDSAMYLCASSTGTGSYGYTFGSGTRLTVV.

This clonotype was counted at least ten times. J is TRBJ2-7 and V is TRBV6-2 or TRBV6-3, with 7 bases that match TRBD1. CDR3 length: 13 amino acids. V shed 5 bases, J shed 4 bases, and the junction held 5 bases outside the gene matches. Germline lookup yields CDR1 MNHEY and CDR2 SVGEGT. The CDR3 DNA sequence: TGTGCCAGCAGTCAGACAGGGCAATACGAGCAGTACTTC. Translated: CASSQTGQYEQYF.

This chain uses TRBV9 with TRBJ2-6; D ambiguous. Germline loops: CDR1 SGDLS, CDR2 YYNGEE. The CDR3 covers 16 residues. V was clipped by 3 bases and J by 4 bases, with 14 bases between them. In DNA, the CDR3 is TGTGCCAGCAGCGGGGGTTTGGGTGCCGGGGCCAACGTCCTGACTTTC. It specifies CASSGGLGAGANVLTF. Drawing the rest from reference TRBV9 and TRBJ2-6, the complete variable domain is DSGVTQTPKHLITATGQRVTLRCSPRSGDLSVYWYQQSLDQGLQFLIQYYNGEERAKGNILERFSAQQFPDLHSELNLSSLELGDSALYFCASSGGLGAGANVLTFGAGSRLTVL.

The chain uses TRBV3-1 and TRBJ1-6; D may be TRBD1 (5 bases). The CDR3 extends over 21 amino acids. The V gene lost 1 base and the J gene lost 0 bases, with 22 bases spanning the gap. CDR1 and CDR2 from the germline V gene are LGHDT and YNNKEL (reference sequence). CDR3 nucleotides: TGTGCCAGCAGCCAAGTAAATCTTTTCGGGGGTTCGAGCTCCTATAATTCACCCCTCCACTTT. It codes for CASSQVNLFGGSSSYNSPLHF.

This clonotype was seen ten or more times. V usage is TRBV11-2 and J usage is TRBJ2-5, with D perhaps matching TRBD1 (6 bases). Germline values: CDR1 SGHAT, CDR2 FQNNGV. The length of the CDR3 is 14 residues. V lost 3 bases and J 7 bases, leaving 15 bases between the germline ends. In nucleotides, the CDR3 is TGTGCCAGCAGCTTCCCCCCAGGGGCAGGGACCCAGTACTTC. This codes for CASSFPPGAGTQYF.

As to this clonotype: This may come from a read error, since a much larger clone is one base off. The chain links TRBV30 to TRBJ2-1; TRBD2 agrees at 8 bases. V lost 8 bases to trimming and J lost 6 bases; unmatched junction nucleotides: 9. Germline CDR1 is GTSNPN and CDR2 is SVGIG (reference sequence). This CDR3 has 13 amino acids. The CDR3 sequence: CAVTGGGSNEQFF. CDR3 bases: TGTGCCGTAACGGGGGGGGGAAGCAATGAGCAGTTCTTC.

This clonotype was picked up many times. The rearrangement links TRBV7-9 to TRBJ1-4; no reliable D call. The V gene's germline CDR1 is SEHNR and CDR2 FQNEAQ (reference sequence). V was pared by 4 bases and J by 8 bases, with 8 bases between. The CDR3 is 12 residues long. The CDR3 loop reads CASSSEEEKLFF. The CDR3 DNA follows: TGTGCCAGCAGCTCGGAAGAGGAAAAACTGTTTTTT.

This clonotype has at least ten counts. Here the CDR3 reads CASSRLRSKSYEQYF. The DNA for the CDR3 is TGTGCCAGCAGCCGTTTACGGAGCAAATCCTACGAGCAGTACTTC. This sequence joins TRBV7-8 and TRBJ2-7; D is uncertain. The V gene lost 5 bases and the J gene lost 1 base, with 15 bases spanning the gap. Per germline, CDR1 SGHVS and CDR2 FQNEAQ. The CDR3 extends over 15 amino acids.

This clonotype ranks as medium-sized. The CDR3 sequence: CAISESTGAYEQYF. CDR3 DNA: TGTGCCATCAGTGAGTCGACAGGGGCCTACGAGCAGTACTTC. The chain employs TRBV10-3 and TRBJ2-7; 8 bases match TRBD1. V dropped 0 bases and J dropped 2; count of bases not matched to a gene: 0. CDR3 length equals 14 residues. The germline V gene has CDR1 ENHRY and CDR2 SYGVKD.

This clonotype was recorded at least ten times. The chain recombines TRBV27 with TRBJ1-5; D might be TRBD1 (5 bases). The CDR3 has 15 amino acids. Trimming cost V 6 bases and J 4 bases, with 16 bases left between them. Germline V gene lookup returns CDR1 MNHEY and CDR2 SMNVEV (reference sequence). The CDR3 spells CASRLAGERNQPQHF. CDR3 coding DNA: TGTGCCAGCAGGCTCGCGGGGGAGAGGAATCAGCCCCAGCATTTT.

Many counts were recorded for this clonotype. The chain has TRBV3-1 and TRBJ1-3, with D unresolved. V lost 0 bases to trimming and J lost 0 bases, with 18 bases between them. This CDR3 has 19 residues. CDR1 and CDR2 from the germline V gene are LGHDT and YNNKEL (reference sequence). The CDR3 region has the DNA TGTGCCAGCAGCCAAGAAGGTATACTCACTTGGAGCTCTGGAAACACCATATATTTT. Translation: CASSQEGILTWSSGNTIYF. The full variable domain, with the rest looked up from reference TRBV3-1 and TRBJ1-3, is DTAVSQTPKYLVTQMGNDKSIKCEQNLGHDTMYWYKQDSKKFLKIMFSYNNKELIINETVPNRFSPKSPDKAHLNLHINSLELGDSAVYFCASSQEGILTWSSGNTIYFGEGSWLTVV.

This clonotype is termed medium-sized. This chain joins TRBV11-2 and TRBJ2-7; 11 nucleotides align to TRBD1. Trimming removed 3 bases from V and 4 bases from J; junction bases left unmatched: 20. CDR1 is SGHAT and CDR2 is FQNNGV in the germline V gene. The CDR3 has 20 residues. As DNA, the CDR3 is TGTGCCAGCAGCTTTACAGTCCTAAATTTTTTGGGACAGGGGGTTTACGAGCAGTACTTC. It specifies CASSFTVLNFLGQGVYEQYF.